These 3 T cell receptor beta chains were all obtained from the same sample, sequenced in a study of T cell repertoires in cytomegalovirus infection. These receptors' antigens are unknown. TCRdb re-analysed the reads in MiXCR, keeping a single row per CDR3 protein. Counted here are a few hundred thousand distinct CDR3 sequences, over 35% occurring once; the ten biggest clones make up 40% to 60%. The sample was cultured PBMCs, taken from culture after CMV antigen stimulation. The receptor set was obtained from a human donor in good health (CMV status not recorded). Some clones in this sample may be carry-over from other donors' samples.

This clonotype was recorded a few times. The chain recombines TRBV5-1 with TRBJ1-4; possibly TRBD1 for D (5 bases). Trimming shortened V by 0 bases and J by 4 bases, and 16 bases separated the two germline ends. Germline V lookup: CDR1 SGHRS, CDR2 YFSETQ. This CDR3 spans 17 amino acids. The DNA of the CDR3 is TGCGCCAGCAGCTTGGACCTCCTGGGGCAGAATAATGAAAAACTGTTTTTT. It yields the protein CASSLDLLGQNNEKLFF.

This sequence joins TRBV20-1 and TRBJ2-5; the D gene is possibly TRBD1 (6 bases). This CDR3 comprises 12 residues. Germline CDR1 is DFQATT and CDR2 is SNEGSKA (reference sequence). Trimming took 6 bases from V and 5 from J, leaving 13 bases between them. The CDR3 loop reads CSAPDSWETQYF. CDR3 sequence (DNA): TGCAGTGCGCCGGACAGTTGGGAGACCCAGTACTTC.

This chain connects TRBV2 to TRBJ2-7; tentative D call: TRBD2 (6 bases). This CDR3 is 14 amino acids long. Trimming removed 7 bases at V and 3 bases at J, with 16 bases between. Germline loops: CDR1 SNHLY, CDR2 FYNNEI. Here the CDR3 DNA reads TGTGCCAGCAATCGGAGGGTGGGCGGCTACGAGCAGTACTTC. It specifies CASNRRVGGYEQYF.